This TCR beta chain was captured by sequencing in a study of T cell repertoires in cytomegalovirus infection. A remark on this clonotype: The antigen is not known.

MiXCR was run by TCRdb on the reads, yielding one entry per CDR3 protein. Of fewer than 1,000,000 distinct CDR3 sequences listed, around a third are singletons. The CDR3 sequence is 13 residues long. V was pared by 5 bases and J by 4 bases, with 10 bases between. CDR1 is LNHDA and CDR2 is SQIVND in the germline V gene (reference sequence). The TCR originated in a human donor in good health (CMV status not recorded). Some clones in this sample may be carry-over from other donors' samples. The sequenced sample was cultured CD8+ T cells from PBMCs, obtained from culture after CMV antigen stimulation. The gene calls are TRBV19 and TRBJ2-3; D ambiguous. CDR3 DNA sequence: TGTGCCAGTAGTTTTAGCTGGTCAGATACGCAGTATTTT. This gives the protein CASSFSWSDTQYF. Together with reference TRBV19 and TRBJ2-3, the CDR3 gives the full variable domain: DGGITQSPKYLFRKEGQNVTLSCEQNLNHDAMYWYRQDPGQGLRLIYYSQIVNDFQKGDIAEGYSVSREKKESFPLTVTSAQKNPTAFYLCASSFSWSDTQYFGPGTRLTVL.